Shown below are 25 T cell receptor beta chains from a single sample sequenced in a study of cytotoxic CD8 clonotypes in ibrutinib-treated CLL. Assay used: immunoSEQ multiplex PCR; TCRdb lists only in-frame clones, some missing. In the table there are over 250,000 clones, roughly four fifths of which are singletons. Specimen: PBMCs, collected at disease progression, from a patient treated with ibrutinib. The receptors were sampled from a human donor with chronic lymphocytic leukemia.

The J gene is TRBJ2-7, the V gene TRBV18, with a possible D match to TRBD1 (5 bases). The ends were cut back, 3 bases at V and 5 bases at J, with 11 bases in the middle. The CDR3 has 13 amino acids. CDR1 is KGHSH, CDR2 LQKENI, per germline. Written as DNA, the CDR3 is TGTGCCAGCTCACCTATGGGGCCCCACGAGCAGTACTTC. This encodes CASSPMGPHEQYF.

This chain joins TRBV15 and TRBJ1-2; 7 nucleotides line up with TRBD1. This CDR3 comprises 14 residues. Trimming at V came to 4 bases and at J to 4 bases, leaving 6 bases not matched to a gene. Germline V gene data show CDR1 as LNHNV and CDR2 as YYDKDF (reference sequence). The CDR3 is CATSMDRTFYGYTF. The CDR3 coding sequence is TGTGCCACCAGCATGGACAGGACCTTCTATGGCTACACCTTC.

The rearrangement joins TRBV2 to TRBJ1-5; D possibly corresponds to TRBD1 (6 bases). CDR1 is SNHLY and CDR2 is FYNNEI in the germline V gene. This CDR3 spans 12 amino acids. Trimming cost V 10 bases and J 4 bases, with 11 bases left between them. CDR3 loop: CATDGQNQPQHF. DNA of the CDR3: TGTGCCACCGACGGACAGAATCAGCCCCAGCATTTT. The whole variable domain, remainder taken from reference TRBV2 and TRBJ1-5, is EPEVTQTPSHQVTQMGQEVILRCVPISNHLYFYWYRQILGQKVEFLVSFYNNEISEKSEIFDDQFSVERPDGSNFTLKIRSTKLEDSAMYFCATDGQNQPQHFGDGTRLSIL.

The chain combines TRBV9 with TRBJ2-3; D possibly corresponds to TRBD1 (8 bases). Trimming removed 3 bases from V and 3 bases from J, with 14 bases in between. Looked up from germline, CDR1 is SGDLS and CDR2 is YYNGEE. This CDR3 region has 15 residues. CDR3 in amino acids: CASSATGGVTDTQYF. CDR3 DNA: TGTGCCAGCAGCGCAACAGGGGGGGTGACAGATACGCAGTATTTT. The entire variable domain, with the rest obtained from reference TRBV9 and TRBJ2-3, is as follows: DSGVTQTPKHLITATGQRVTLRCSPRSGDLSVYWYQQSLDQGLQFLIQYYNGEERAKGNILERFSAQQFPDLHSELNLSSLELGDSALYFCASSATGGVTDTQYFGPGTRLTVL.

This chain uses TRBV7-3 with TRBJ2-3; possibly TRBD1 for D (5 bases). CDR3 length equals 12 residues. Trimming removed 4 bases at V and 6 bases at J, with 8 bases between. Germline CDR1 reads SGHTA; CDR2 reads FQGTGA. The CDR3 DNA is TGTGCCAGCAGCTACCCAGGGGATACGCAGTATTTT. Protein: CASSYPGDTQYF.

The chain combines TRBV15 with TRBJ1-2; D is uncertain. The CDR3 length is 14 residues. The ends were cut back, 0 bases at V and 4 bases at J, with 9 bases in the middle. The V gene's germline CDR1 is LNHNV and CDR2 YYDKDF (reference sequence). This chain's CDR3 is CATSRDVDTYGYTF. CDR3 nucleotides: TGTGCCACCAGCAGAGATGTCGACACCTATGGCTACACCTTC.

The count of this clone is one. The chain recombines TRBV9 with TRBJ1-3, with a weak D call TRBD1 (5 bases). The CDR3 has 16 residues. The germline CDR1 and CDR2 sequences are SGDLS and YYNGEE. V lost 3 bases and J lost 1, with 14 bases in between. The CDR3, as DNA: TGTGCCAGCAGCGAGGGAGGGGTTTTTTCTGGAAACACCATATATTTT. Protein product: CASSEGGVFSGNTIYF.

This clone turned up a few times. The chain carries TRBV5-1 and TRBJ2-7; 9 bases map to TRBD1. The germline V gene encodes CDR1 SGHRS and CDR2 YFSETQ. Trimming at V came to 0 bases and at J to 5 bases, leaving 3 bases not matched to a gene. The CDR3 covers 14 residues. The CDR3, as DNA: TGCGCCAGCAGCTTGGACAGGGGGCGTAACGAGCAGTACTTC. The encoded protein is CASSLDRGRNEQYF.

The rearrangement joins TRBV6-1 to TRBJ2-3; D is uncertain. V was trimmed by 7 bases and J by 2 bases, leaving 16 bases between them. Per the germline V gene, CDR1 is MNHNS and CDR2 is SASEGT. There are 15 residues in the CDR3. CDR3 region: CASTSSGVNTDTQYF. The CDR3 DNA is TGTGCCAGCACCAGTTCCGGCGTGAACACAGATACGCAGTATTTT.

This clone showed up just a few times. V and J are TRBV4-3 and TRBJ2-7; maybe TRBD1 (6 bases). Trimming removed 0 bases at V and 0 bases at J, with 9 bases between. In germline, CDR1 is LGHNA, CDR2 YSLEER. This CDR3 is 15 amino acids long. CDR3 in amino acids: CASSQEAQGSYEQYF. The CDR3 region has the DNA TGCGCCAGCAGCCAAGAAGCACAGGGCTCCTACGAGCAGTACTTC.

This clone occurred once. V usage is TRBV6-5 and J usage is TRBJ1-5; weak D call: TRBD1 (5 bases). There are 13 residues in the CDR3. Trimming left V 6 bases short and J 4 bases short, with 10 bases between. CDR1 is MNHEY, CDR2 SVGAGI, per germline. CDR3 bases: TGTGCCAGCAGCGAACAGGATAATCAGCCCCAGCATTTT. Residues: CASSEQDNQPQHF.

The chain is built from TRBV4-1 and TRBJ2-1; 9 positions match TRBD2. The trim removed 5 bases at V and 8 bases at J, leaving 13 bases unmatched. Germline V gene sequence: CDR1 MGHRA, CDR2 YSYEKL. This CDR3 is 16 amino acids long. As DNA, the CDR3 is TGCGCCAGCAGCACTCAGCGGGGGGCCTATTCCCATGAGCAGTTCTTC. Its translation: CASSTQRGAYSHEQFF.

The rearrangement uses TRBV11-2 and TRBJ2-1; D perhaps matches TRBD2 (5 bases). This CDR3 contains 16 residues. CDR1 is SGHAT and CDR2 is FQNNGV in the germline V gene. V was cut by 6 bases and J by 3 bases, with 18 bases left in between. The DNA for the CDR3 is TGTGCCAGCAGTCCTGGGTCACTCGGGGACTACAATGAGCAGTTCTTC. Translation gives CASSPGSLGDYNEQFF.

J is TRBJ1-1 and V is TRBV2; tentatively, D is TRBD1 (5 bases). Germline V gene sequence: CDR1 SNHLY, CDR2 FYNNEI. V gave up 2 bases and J gave up 1 base, with 11 bases separating them. The CDR3 sequence is 15 residues long. This CDR3 reads CASSESQGGNTEAFF. In nucleotides, the CDR3 is TGTGCCAGCAGTGAATCGCAGGGTGGGAACACTGAAGCTTTCTTT.

The chain combines TRBV19 with TRBJ1-5, with unresolved D. Deletions cut 1 base from V and 5 bases from J, with 9 bases between. This CDR3 has 14 amino acids. The V gene's germline CDR1 is LNHDA and CDR2 SQIVND (reference sequence). The CDR3 spells CASSIGQSYQPQHF. The CDR3 DNA reads TGTGCCAGTAGTATAGGCCAGAGCTATCAGCCCCAGCATTTT.

CDR3: CSVEAVGFGTNEKLFF. The CDR3 nucleotides read TGCAGCGTTGAAGCTGTCGGGTTCGGTACTAATGAAAAACTGTTTTTT. The chain has TRBV29-1 and TRBJ1-4, with D uncertain. Germline V CDR1 and CDR2: SQVTM, ANQGSEA. The CDR3 spans 16 residues. V was cut by 1 base and J by 2 bases, with 14 bases left in between.

The V gene is TRBV10-1, the J gene TRBJ2-7; D is uncertain. Germline V lookup: CDR1 WNHNN, CDR2 SYGVQD (reference sequence). The CDR3 is made up of 16 amino acids. The germline V and J ends were trimmed by 1 base and 0 bases, with 13 bases remaining between them. The CDR3 sequence: CASSEFGESTSYEQYF. The CDR3 DNA sequence: TGCGCCAGCAGTGAGTTCGGAGAGAGCACCTCCTACGAGCAGTACTTC.

The chain has TRBV7-9 and TRBJ2-2, with TRBD2 as a possible D gene (6 bases). Trimming shortened V by 4 bases and J by 4 bases, and 13 bases separated the two germline ends. In germline, CDR1 is SEHNR, CDR2 FQNEAQ (reference sequence). This CDR3 has 15 residues. CDR3 nucleotides: TGTGCCAGCAGCTCCCGAGGAGGGAGCACCGGGGAGCTGTTTTTT. Amino acids: CASSSRGGSTGELFF.

The CDR3 loop reads CASSPVIGNTEAFF. The CDR3 region has the DNA TGCGCCAGCAGTCCCGTCATAGGGAACACTGAAGCTTTCTTT. The chain uses TRBV23-1 and TRBJ1-1; D not resolved. TRBV23-1 is an ORF, and what it does is uncertain. Trimming removed 4 bases at V and 1 base at J, with 10 bases between. This CDR3 comprises 14 residues.

In its sample, this clone was seen once. The chain joins TRBV5-1 to TRBJ1-2; 8 positions match TRBD1. Germline trimming cut 3 bases from V and 4 bases from J; bases unmatched to any gene: 5. The CDR3 extends over 14 amino acids. Germline V gives CDR1 SGHRS, CDR2 YFSETQ. The CDR3 loop is CASSWGQEIYGYTF. The CDR3 nucleotides read TGCGCCAGCAGCTGGGGACAGGAGATCTATGGCTACACCTTC. The complete variable domain, with remaining parts taken from reference TRBV5-1 and TRBJ1-2, reads KAGVTQTPRYLIKTRGQQVTLSCSPISGHRSVSWYQQTPGQGLQFLFEYFSETQRNKGNFPGRFSGRQFSNSRSEMNVSTLELGDSALYLCASSWGQEIYGYTFGSGTRLTVV.

The chain recombines TRBV11-3 with TRBJ2-1; 12 nucleotides align to TRBD2. There are 15 residues in the CDR3. V shed 5 bases and J 4 bases; nucleotides not matched to a gene: 3. Germline V gene lookup returns CDR1 SGHNT and CDR2 YENEEA. In DNA, the CDR3 is TGTGCCAGCAGCACGGGACTAGCGGGTTACAATGAGCAGTTCTTC. This codes for CASSTGLAGYNEQFF.

The V call is TRBV27, the J call TRBJ2-1; TRBD2 matches at 12 bases. J lost 4 bases, V lost 6 bases, and 4 bases had no gene match. The CDR3 contains 15 residues. In germline, CDR1 is MNHEY, CDR2 SMNVEV (reference sequence). The CDR3 spells CASSWTSGAYNEQFF. Written as DNA, the CDR3 is TGTGCCAGCAGCTGGACTAGCGGGGCGTACAATGAGCAGTTCTTC.

The chain recombines TRBV15 with TRBJ2-7; TRBD1 agrees at 9 bases. Losses at the gene ends were 4 bases for V and 4 bases for J; bases not matched to a gene: 14. The CDR3 extends over 17 amino acids. The germline V gene encodes CDR1 LNHNV and CDR2 YYDKDF (reference sequence). This CDR3 is CATSTTPGQGSSYEQYF. In DNA form, the CDR3 reads TGTGCCACCAGCACCACTCCGGGACAGGGATCCTCGTACGAGCAGTACTTC.

This clone was counted between two and nine times. This chain links TRBV11-1 with TRBJ1-3; tentatively, D is TRBD1 (5 bases). The V and J ends lost 8 bases and 8 bases respectively, with 19 bases between them. The germline gives CDR1 SGHAT, CDR2 FQDESV (reference sequence). The CDR3 has 14 amino acids. The CDR3 nucleotides are TGTGCCAGCCAACCGGGGGATCGGCGGGACACCATATATTTT. Translation: CASQPGDRRDTIYF.

In DNA, the CDR3 is TGTGCCACCAGCAGACCTGACAGCGACCATCAGCCCCAGCATTTT. It encodes CATSRPDSDHQPQHF. V gene TRBV15 combines with J gene TRBJ1-5, with D perhaps matching TRBD1 (5 bases). The germline V gene has CDR1 LNHNV and CDR2 YYDKDF (reference sequence). V lost 2 bases and J 5 bases, leaving 13 bases between the germline ends. The CDR3 totals 15 residues.